This is a list of T cell receptor beta chains from one sample in a study of blood T cell repertoires in COVID-19. Repertoires were generated with immunoSEQ multiplex PCR, while TCRdb's copy carries only in-frame clones and drops some. The sample records approximately 140,000 clones, approximately 87% being singletons. Input material: PBMCs or T cells enriched from blood (not recorded which). These receptors originate from a man aged 45 to 65 in a cohort exposed to, infected with or recovered from COVID-19 (not recorded which). Both conserved end residues are part of each CDR3. The D gene is left open where the match is weak. The size field is filled for only some rows; it gives once, few, many or a size class.

J: TRBJ2-7; D: .; V: TRBV4-3; size: .; DNA: TGCGCCAGCAGCCAAAGCGGCCCCTCCTACGAGCAGTACTTC; CDR3: CASSQSGPSYEQYF
J: TRBJ1-2; D: .; V: TRBV30; size: .; DNA: TGTGCCTGGACGGGACACCCTGAAGGGTACACCTTC; CDR3: CAWTGHPEGYTF
J: TRBJ2-3; D: .; V: TRBV24-1; size: .; DNA: TGTGCCACCAGTGATTTGGGCCCAGGGTTAGATACGCAGTATTTT; CDR3: CATSDLGPGLDTQYF
J: TRBJ1-2; D: .; V: TRBV7-9; size: .; DNA: TGTGCCAGCAGCATAGCCCGAGGCTATGGCTACACCTTC; CDR3: CASSIARGYGYTF
J: TRBJ2-7; D: .; V: TRBV5-1; size: once; DNA: TGCGCCAGCAGCTTGGGACAAACGGCTTCCGAGCAGTACTTC; CDR3: CASSLGQTASEQYF
J: TRBJ2-7; D: TRBD2; V: TRBV19; size: .; DNA: TGTGCCAGTAGTACCCTAGCGGGAGGAGGGGAGCAGTACTTC; CDR3: CASSTLAGGGEQYF
J: TRBJ2-1; D: .; V: TRBV9; size: .; DNA: TGTGCCAGCAGCGTAGGGGAGCCCGGGGATGAGCAGTTCTTC; CDR3: CASSVGEPGDEQFF
J: TRBJ2-3; D: TRBD2; V: TRBV5-5; size: once; DNA: TGTGCCAGCAGCAACTCTAGCGGATGGGGCACAGATACGCAGTATTTT; CDR3: CASSNSSGWGTDTQYF
J: TRBJ2-7; D: .; V: TRBV29-1; size: .; DNA: TGCAGCGTGTTGACAGGTGCCTTCTCCGAGCAGTACTTC; CDR3: CSVLTGAFSEQYF
J: TRBJ1-2; D: .; V: TRBV5-6; size: .; DNA: TGTGCCAGCAGTCGCAAAGACAGGTTAAATCATGGCTACACCTTC; CDR3: CASSRKDRLNHGYTF
J: TRBJ1-2; D: .; V: TRBV9; size: few; DNA: TGTGCCAGCAGCCCTATCGCAGTCTCCGACACCCGGTACACCTTC; CDR3: CASSPIAVSDTRYTF
J: TRBJ2-7; D: .; V: TRBV27; size: .; DNA: TGTGCCAGCAGTTCATGGCGGAGCTCCTACGAGCAGTACTTC; CDR3: CASSSWRSSYEQYF
J: TRBJ2-7; D: .; V: TRBV5-1; size: .; DNA: TGCGCCAGCAATTCTCCACAAAGCTCCTACGAGCAGTACTTC; CDR3: CASNSPQSSYEQYF
J: TRBJ2-3; D: TRBD2; V: TRBV7-9; size: .; DNA: TGTGCCAGCAGCCCCGGAGGGACTAGCGGGGGGGCCCCAGATACGCAGTATTTT; CDR3: CASSPGGTSGGAPDTQYF
J: TRBJ2-7; D: TRBD2; V: TRBV10-2; size: .; DNA: TGCGCCAGCACCCTAGCGGGAGGGGTTCGGTACGAGCAGTACTTC; CDR3: CASTLAGGVRYEQYF
J: TRBJ1-1; D: .; V: TRBV19; size: .; DNA: TGTGCCACTAAAATCGGGTACACTGAAGCTTTCTTT; CDR3: CATKIGYTEAFF
J: TRBJ1-1; D: TRBD1; V: TRBV6-5; size: .; DNA: TGTGCCAGCAGCCGGGGACAGGCTAGGGGTGAAGCTTTCTTT; CDR3: CASSRGQARGEAFF
J: TRBJ1-5; D: .; V: TRBV9; size: .; DNA: TGTGCCAGCGGGGCGCAACAGCCCCAGCATTTT; CDR3: CASGAQQPQHF
J: TRBJ2-2; D: TRBD1; V: TRBV6-2/TRBV6-3; size: .; DNA: TGTGCCAGCAGTTACTCGAGACAGGGGGGAGCCGGGGAGCTGTTTTTT; CDR3: CASSYSRQGGAGELFF
J: TRBJ1-1; D: .; V: TRBV19; size: few; DNA: TGTGCCAGTAGTAAGGGGGTACAGGGTTGGAACACTGAAGCTTTCTTT; CDR3: CASSKGVQGWNTEAFF
J: TRBJ2-1; D: TRBD2; V: TRBV5-6; size: .; DNA: TGTGCCAGCAGCTTGGATCTAGCGGGAGCTGAGCAGTTCTTC; CDR3: CASSLDLAGAEQFF
J: TRBJ1-6; D: .; V: TRBV7-9; size: few; DNA: TGTGCCAGCAGCTTAGGAGGGAATTCACCCCTCCACTTT; CDR3: CASSLGGNSPLHF
J: TRBJ1-5; D: .; V: TRBV3-1/TRBV3-2; size: .; DNA: TGTGCCAGCAGCGAGGTAGGTCAGCCCCAGCATTTT; CDR3: CASSEVGQPQHF
J: TRBJ2-7; D: .; V: TRBV5-1; size: .; DNA: TGCGCCAGCAGCTTGGGCGGGACAGTTAGCTCCTACGAGCAGTACTTC; CDR3: CASSLGGTVSSYEQYF
J: TRBJ2-5; D: TRBD2; V: TRBV9; size: .; DNA: TGTGCCAGCAGCGCCCGCCCTAGCGGGGGCCAAGAGACCCAGTACTTC; CDR3: CASSARPSGGQETQYF
J: TRBJ2-5; D: .; V: TRBV19; size: .; DNA: TGTGCCAGTAGTATAGATCAAAGAGGTTTACGGGGGAGCCAAGAGACCCAGTACTTC; CDR3: CASSIDQRGLRGSQETQYF
J: TRBJ1-1; D: .; V: TRBV27; size: .; DNA: TGTGCCAGCAGTTTGAGGCGGGGGAGTACTGAAGCTTTCTTT; CDR3: CASSLRRGSTEAFF
J: TRBJ2-1; D: TRBD1; V: TRBV11-2; size: .; DNA: TGTGCCAGCAGCTTACGGGACAGGGGGCGATCCTACAATGAGCAGTTCTTC; CDR3: CASSLRDRGRSYNEQFF
J: TRBJ1-1; D: .; V: TRBV30; size: .; DNA: TGTGCCTGGAGTGTATGGGGCAGGGTTAACACTGAAGCTTTCTTT; CDR3: CAWSVWGRVNTEAFF